A single sample is the source of the 23 T cell receptor beta chains below, sequenced in a study of PD-L1 blockade in urothelial cancer. TCRdb's table, derived via immunoSEQ multiplex PCR, lists solely in-frame clones and lacks some. The sample yields approximately 70,000 clones, about 89% seen once. This material consisted of PBMCs, taken around atezolizumab (anti-PD-L1) treatment. The receptors derive from a man between 60 and 75 years old with urothelial cancer.

This clone was found a few times. This chain uses TRBV28 with TRBJ2-1; 7 bases line up with TRBD2. Germline-derived CDR1 and CDR2 are MDHEN and SYDVKM. The length of the CDR3 is 17 residues. V lost 2 bases and J lost 6; bases outside the gene matches: 13. The chain's CDR3 is CASSLTPGAGEVNEQFF. The CDR3 DNA reads TGTGCCAGCAGTTTAACCCCCGGGGCGGGAGAAGTCAATGAGCAGTTCTTC. The complete variable domain, with remaining parts taken from reference TRBV28 and TRBJ2-1, reads DVKVTQSSRYLVKRTGEKVFLECVQDMDHENMFWYRQDPGLGLRLIYFSYDVKMKEKGDIPEGYSVSREKKERFSLILESASTNQTSMYLCASSLTPGAGEVNEQFFGPGTRLTVL.

This chain links TRBV28 with TRBJ1-4, with D perhaps TRBD1 (6 bases). Trimming took 7 bases from V and 6 from J, leaving 12 bases between them. Per germline, CDR1 MDHEN and CDR2 SYDVKM. The CDR3 covers 13 residues. In DNA, the CDR3 is TGTGCCAGCAATCTAGGGGGGGATGAAAAACTGTTTTTT. Its protein is CASNLGGDEKLFF. Full variable domain (outside the CDR3, taken from reference TRBV28 and TRBJ1-4): DVKVTQSSRYLVKRTGEKVFLECVQDMDHENMFWYRQDPGLGLRLIYFSYDVKMKEKGDIPEGYSVSREKKERFSLILESASTNQTSMYLCASNLGGDEKLFFGSGTQLSVL.

V usage is TRBV7-2 and J usage is TRBJ2-3; tentative D call: TRBD2 (6 bases). Germline V CDR1 and CDR2: SGHTA, FQGNSA. With 1 base removed from V and 2 bases from J, the gap between germline ends came to 10 bases. The CDR3 runs to 15 residues. As DNA, the CDR3 is TGTGCCAGCAGCTTAGTAGCGGAGTTCACAGATACGCAGTATTTT. Translating it yields CASSLVAEFTDTQYF.

The chain recombines TRBV4-3 with TRBJ2-5; TRBD2 matches 9 bases. CDR3 length equals 17 residues. CDR1 LGHNA and CDR2 YSLEER come from the germline V gene. Germline trimming cut 5 bases from V and 2 bases from J; bases unmatched to any gene: 12. CDR3 residues: CASSTTLAGDWQETQYF. CDR3 sequence (DNA): TGCGCCAGCAGCACAACCTTAGCGGGAGATTGGCAAGAGACCCAGTACTTC.

The genes are TRBV19 and TRBJ2-7; 7 bases fit TRBD1. Trimming at V came to 1 base and at J to 0 bases, leaving 0 bases not matched to a gene. In germline, CDR1 is LNHDA, CDR2 SQIVND (reference sequence). CDR3 size: 14 residues. The CDR3 protein is CASSIGTGSYEQYF. In DNA, the CDR3 is TGTGCCAGTAGTATAGGGACAGGCTCCTACGAGCAGTACTTC. The full variable domain, completed using reference TRBV19 and TRBJ2-7, is DGGITQSPKYLFRKEGQNVTLSCEQNLNHDAMYWYRQDPGQGLRLIYYSQIVNDFQKGDIAEGYSVSREKKESFPLTVTSAQKNPTAFYLCASSIGTGSYEQYFGPGTRLTVT.

The chain joins TRBV28 to TRBJ2-5; D may be TRBD1 (6 bases). CDR3 length: 14 residues. Germline V gene lookup returns CDR1 MDHEN and CDR2 SYDVKM. V was shortened by 5 bases and J by 4 bases, with 14 bases between the two germline ends. In DNA, the CDR3 is TGTGCCAGCAGTGCCCCCGGACAGCTAGAGACCCAGTACTTC. Its translation is CASSAPGQLETQYF.

The V call is TRBV6-4, the J call TRBJ2-1, with 11 bases that match TRBD2. The germline gives CDR1 MRHNA, CDR2 SNTAGT. This CDR3 is built from 15 residues. With 0 bases clipped from V and 6 bases from J, the junction kept 1 base outside the gene matches. The CDR3 sequence is CASSDSSGGANEQFF. The CDR3 DNA sequence: TGTGCCAGCAGTGACTCTAGCGGGGGGGCCAATGAGCAGTTCTTC.

This rearrangement joins TRBV29-1 to TRBJ2-3; 9 positions match TRBD1. The J segment lost 4 bases and the V segment lost 4 bases, leaving 3 bases of the junction unmatched. This CDR3 region has 13 residues. CDR1 is SQVTM and CDR2 is ANQGSEA in the germline V gene. CDR3: CSVGDRGADTQYF. CDR3 nucleotides: TGCAGCGTTGGCGACAGGGGGGCAGATACGCAGTATTTT.

V is TRBV28 and J is TRBJ1-1, with D uncertain. Germline V gene sequence: CDR1 MDHEN, CDR2 SYDVKM. The length of the CDR3 is 14 residues. Between the trimmed V and J ends, which lost 2 bases and 0 bases, there was a span of 7 bases. CDR3 coding DNA: TGTGCCAGCAGTTTAGAGAGCATGAACACTGAAGCTTTCTTT. Translating it yields CASSLESMNTEAFF.

This chain uses TRBV7-6 with TRBJ1-3; D uncertain. Germline CDR1 is SGHVS and CDR2 is FNYEAQ. The CDR3 has 13 residues. Trimming took off 0 bases at V and 4 bases at J, with 4 bases between the two ends. DNA of the CDR3: TGTGCCAGCAGCTTAGCGGAGGGAAACACCATATATTTT. As protein: CASSLAEGNTIYF.

The chain uses TRBV5-4 and TRBJ1-1; the match to TRBD1 covers 7 bases. The germline V gene has CDR1 SGHNT and CDR2 YYREEE (reference sequence). The CDR3 is made up of 14 amino acids. Unmatched junction bases numbered 6, after V lost 2 bases and J lost 5 bases. The CDR3 here is CASSFGRGNTEAFF. The CDR3 DNA reads as TGTGCCAGCAGCTTTGGCAGGGGGAATACTGAAGCTTTCTTT.

This sequence joins TRBV28 and TRBJ1-5, with TRBD1 matching 10 bases. V gave up 6 bases and J gave up 1 base; unmatched junction bases: 3. This CDR3 is 15 amino acids long. Germline V gene lookup returns CDR1 MDHEN and CDR2 SYDVKM. In DNA form, the CDR3 reads TGTGCCAGCAGGAGGGACAGGGGAAGCAATCAGCCCCAGCATTTT. Residues: CASRRDRGSNQPQHF.

This clone was seen once. The chain joins TRBV29-1 to TRBJ2-1; 8 positions agree with TRBD2. V lost 7 bases to trimming and J lost 8 bases; unmatched junction nucleotides: 10. The CDR3 has 13 amino acids. Germline values: CDR1 SQVTM, CDR2 ANQGSEA. The CDR3 region is CSASLGRADEQFF. DNA for the CDR3: TGCAGCGCCTCACTCGGGAGGGCCGATGAGCAGTTCTTC.

V and J are TRBV29-1 and TRBJ1-2, with no clear D. Per germline, CDR1 SQVTM and CDR2 ANQGSEA. The CDR3 is 11 amino acids. The V end was cut by 3 bases, the J end by 2 bases, with 4 bases between. DNA of the CDR3: TGCAGCGTTGACAGGAACTATGGCTACACCTTC. The encoded protein is CSVDRNYGYTF.

The gene calls are TRBV10-3 and TRBJ2-1; the match to TRBD2 covers 11 bases. Germline loops: CDR1 ENHRY, CDR2 SYGVKD. V lost 0 bases and J lost 4; bases outside the gene matches: 11. There are 19 residues in the CDR3. CDR3 protein: CAISESGRSSGRPYNEQFF. Written as DNA, the CDR3 is TGTGCCATCAGTGAGTCCGGAAGGTCTAGCGGGAGGCCTTACAATGAGCAGTTCTTC.

This chain links TRBV28 with TRBJ1-2, with 9 bases identical to TRBD1. The V segment lost 8 bases and the J segment 2 bases; nucleotides outside the gene matches: 0. The CDR3 loop spans 12 amino acids. CDR1 and CDR2 from the germline V gene are MDHEN and SYDVKM. This CDR3 reads CASGTGNYGYTF. The CDR3 nucleotides read TGTGCCAGCGGGACAGGGAACTATGGCTACACCTTC.

The chain has TRBV2 and TRBJ1-3; 9 bases are a match to TRBD1. The ends lost 6 bases at V and 4 bases at J; junction bases unmatched: 10. In germline, CDR1 is SNHLY, CDR2 FYNNEI. CDR3 length: 16 amino acids. As DNA, the CDR3 is TGTGCCAGCAGAGCTCCGACAGGGGGAGGAGGAAACACCATATATTTT. Translation gives CASRAPTGGGGNTIYF.

V and J are TRBV30 and TRBJ1-6, with D perhaps TRBD1 (5 bases). Germline assignment: CDR1 GTSNPN and CDR2 SVGIG (reference sequence). Trimming removed 0 bases from V and 9 bases from J, with 15 bases in between. CDR3 length equals 15 residues. For the CDR3, the DNA is TGTGCCTGGAGTGTCGAGGGGAGGGGAGGTTCACCCCTCCACTTT. Translated, it gives CAWSVEGRGGSPLHF.

The chain has TRBV27 and TRBJ2-7; 10 bases align to TRBD1. V was clipped by 4 bases and J by 5 bases; unmatched bases: 8. The length of the CDR3 is 15 residues. The germline V gene encodes CDR1 MNHEY and CDR2 SMNVEV (reference sequence). In nucleotides, the CDR3 is TGTGCCAGCAGTTGGGGAGACAGGGGGCCCCACGAGCAGTACTTC. This codes for CASSWGDRGPHEQYF.

J is TRBJ2-5 and V is TRBV5-1, with D possibly TRBD1 on 5 matching bases. Germline V gene sequence: CDR1 SGHRS, CDR2 YFSETQ. V lost 0 bases and J lost 9, with 21 bases in between. The length of the CDR3 is 16 residues. The CDR3 loop reads CASSLATGQPELAQYF. DNA for the CDR3: TGCGCCAGCAGCTTGGCCACAGGCCAGCCTGAGTTGGCCCAGTACTTC. The complete variable domain, with remaining parts taken from reference TRBV5-1 and TRBJ2-5, reads KAGVTQTPRYLIKTRGQQVTLSCSPISGHRSVSWYQQTPGQGLQFLFEYFSETQRNKGNFPGRFSGRQFSNSRSEMNVSTLELGDSALYLCASSLATGQPELAQYFGPGTRLLVL.

This chain uses TRBV10-3 with TRBJ1-2; perhaps TRBD1 as D (5 bases). The CDR3 consists of 13 residues. The germline V gene has CDR1 ENHRY and CDR2 SYGVKD. The V end lost 5 bases, the J end lost 4 bases, and 11 bases lay between the germline ends. CDR3 loop: CAISSTESYGYTF. As DNA, the CDR3 is TGTGCCATCAGTTCGACAGAGTCCTATGGCTACACCTTC.

The V gene is TRBV10-3, the J gene TRBJ2-1; 10 nucleotides line up with TRBD2. V lost 0 bases to trimming and J lost 3 bases; unmatched junction nucleotides: 8. CDR1 ENHRY and CDR2 SYGVKD come from the germline V gene. This CDR3 is built from 18 residues. DNA of the CDR3: TGTGCCATCAGTGAGTCGACGCCTAGCGGGGGCTACTACAATGAGCAGTTCTTC. It specifies CAISESTPSGGYYNEQFF.

V gene TRBV30 combines with J gene TRBJ2-7; D remains ambiguous. This CDR3 has 12 amino acids. Trimming cost V 7 bases and J 3 bases, with 13 bases left between them. Per the germline V gene, CDR1 is GTSNPN and CDR2 is SVGIG (reference sequence). CDR3 protein: CASGVLGYEQYF. CDR3 DNA sequence: TGTGCCTCCGGAGTTCTCGGCTACGAGCAGTACTTC.